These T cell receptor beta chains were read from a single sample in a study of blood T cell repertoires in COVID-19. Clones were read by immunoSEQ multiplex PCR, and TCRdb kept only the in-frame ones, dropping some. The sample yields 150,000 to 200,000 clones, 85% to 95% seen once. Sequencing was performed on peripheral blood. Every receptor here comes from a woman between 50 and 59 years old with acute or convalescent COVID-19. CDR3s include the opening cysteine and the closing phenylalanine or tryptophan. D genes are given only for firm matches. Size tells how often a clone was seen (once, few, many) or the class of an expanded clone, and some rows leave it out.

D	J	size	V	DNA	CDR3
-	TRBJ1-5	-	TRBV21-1	TGTGCCAGCAGCAACCGGCCCGGGACAGGGAAATGGGGCAATCAGCCCCAGCATTTT	CASSNRPGTGKWGNQPQHF
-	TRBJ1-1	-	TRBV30	TGTGCCTGGAGTGGACATTCTCTGGGCACTGAAGCTTTCTTT	CAWSGHSLGTEAFF
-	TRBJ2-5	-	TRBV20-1	TGCAGTGCTATCGACAGAGAGACCCAGTACTTC	CSAIDRETQYF
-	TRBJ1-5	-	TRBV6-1	TGTGCCAGCAGTGAGTCAGGGCTGTATAGCAATCAGCCCCAGCATTTT	CASSESGLYSNQPQHF
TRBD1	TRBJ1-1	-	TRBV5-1	TGCGCCAGCAGCCCATGGACAGGGATGGGGACTGAAGCTTTCTTT	CASSPWTGMGTEAFF
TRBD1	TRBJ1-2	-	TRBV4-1	TGCGCCAGCAGCCAAGATAGGGCAGGGGGTTGGTATGGCTACACCTTC	CASSQDRAGGWYGYTF
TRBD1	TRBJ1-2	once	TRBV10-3	TGTGCCATCAGTGGGGGGGACAGACAAAACTATGGCTACACCTTC	CAISGGDRQNYGYTF
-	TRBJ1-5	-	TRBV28	TGTGCCAGCAGTCCGGGGACAAGATCCCAGCATTTT	CASSPGTRSQHF
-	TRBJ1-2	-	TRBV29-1	TGCAGCGTTGTCTCTGCTAGCGGCTACACCTTC	CSVVSASGYTF
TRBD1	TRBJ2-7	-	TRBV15	TGTGCCACCAGCAGAGATGACCGGGACAGGGGATGGGTCTACGAGCAGTACTTC	CATSRDDRDRGWVYEQYF
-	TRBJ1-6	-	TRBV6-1	TGTGCCAGCAGTGAAGGTTATGGTCAGTTTAATTCACCCCTCCACTTT	CASSEGYGQFNSPLHF
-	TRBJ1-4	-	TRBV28	TGTGCCAGCAGTTTACCAACTTCCGAGGGTAATGAAAAACTGTTTTTT	CASSLPTSEGNEKLFF
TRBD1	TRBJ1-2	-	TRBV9	TGTGCCAGCAGCCTACCGGGACAGGGAGTGGATGGCTACACCTTC	CASSLPGQGVDGYTF
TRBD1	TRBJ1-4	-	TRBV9	TGTGCCAGCAGCAGGACAGGGTCGGAAAATGAAAAACTGTTTTTT	CASSRTGSENEKLFF
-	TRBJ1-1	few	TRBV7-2	TGTGCCAGCAGCCCCCTCGGCGGGAACACTGAAGCTTTCTTT	CASSPLGGNTEAFF
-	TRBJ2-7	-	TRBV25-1	TGTGCCAGCAGTGAACCGTCGGTAGTCGAGCAGTACTTC	CASSEPSVVEQYF
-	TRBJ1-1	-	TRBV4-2	TGTGCCAGCAGCCAAGATCGGAGGGGTGAAGCTTTCTTT	CASSQDRRGEAFF
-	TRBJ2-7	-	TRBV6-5	TGTGCCAGCAGTTCCGACGGACAGACTTACGAGCAGTACTTC	CASSSDGQTYEQYF
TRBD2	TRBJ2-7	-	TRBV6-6	TGTGCCAGCACCTTAGGACTAGCTCTAGTAGCCTACGAGCAGTACTTC	CASTLGLALVAYEQYF
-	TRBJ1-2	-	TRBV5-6	TGTGCCAGCAGCTTGGCCGAGCGGGGCTACACCTTC	CASSLAERGYTF
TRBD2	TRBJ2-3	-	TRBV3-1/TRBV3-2	TGTGCCAGCAGCCTCCAACTAGCGGGAGTAACAGATACGCAGTATTTT	CASSLQLAGVTDTQYF
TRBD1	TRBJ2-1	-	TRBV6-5	TGTGCCAGCAGTTACTCATTGGACAGGGGCAATGAGCAGTTCTTC	CASSYSLDRGNEQFF
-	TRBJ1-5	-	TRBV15	TGTGCCACCAGCAGATGGGGGGGGGAAGGGCAGCCCCAGCATTTT	CATSRWGGEGQPQHF
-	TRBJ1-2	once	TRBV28	TGTGCCAGCAGTTCCAGGGGCTTCTATGGCTACACCTTC	CASSSRGFYGYTF
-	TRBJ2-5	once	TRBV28	TGTGCCAGCAGTCCCAACCGAGGGTTCGAGACCCAGTACTTC	CASSPNRGFETQYF
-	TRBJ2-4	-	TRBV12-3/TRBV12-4	TGTGCCAGCAGTCGGACAGCGAACATTCAGTACTTC	CASSRTANIQYF
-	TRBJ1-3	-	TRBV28	TGTGCCAGCCTTGCTACTGGAAACACCATATATTTT	CASLATGNTIYF
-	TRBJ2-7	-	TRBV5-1	TGCGCCAGCAGCCCAAACGGGAACTCCTACGAGCAGTACTTC	CASSPNGNSYEQYF
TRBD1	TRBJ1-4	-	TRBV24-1	TGTGCCACCTCCGCCGGGACAGGCGAATACCGGAGTGAAAAACTGTTTTTT	CATSAGTGEYRSEKLFF
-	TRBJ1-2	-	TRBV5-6	TGTGCCAGCAGCGTACTTCGGGAATACTATGGCTACACCTTC	CASSVLREYYGYTF
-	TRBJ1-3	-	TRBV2	TGTGCCAGCAGTGACGGGAGCTCTGGAAACACCATATATTTT	CASSDGSSGNTIYF
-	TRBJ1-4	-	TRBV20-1	TGCAGTGCTAGTTCGGGGACAACTAATGAAAAACTGTTTTTT	CSASSGTTNEKLFF
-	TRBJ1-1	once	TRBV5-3	TGTGCCAGAAGCCATACTGCGATACCGAACACTGAAGCTTTCTTT	CARSHTAIPNTEAFF
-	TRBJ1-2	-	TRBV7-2	TGTGCCAGCAGCTTAGGAGGGGGAAGGACTAACTATGGCTACACCTTC	CASSLGGGRTNYGYTF
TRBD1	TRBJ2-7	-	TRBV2	TGTGCCAGCATTGGACAGGGGCTCGAGCAGTACTTC	CASIGQGLEQYF
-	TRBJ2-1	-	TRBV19	TGTGCCAGTAGGAAGCACAATGAGCAGTTCTTC	CASRKHNEQFF
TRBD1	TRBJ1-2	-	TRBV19	TGTGCCAGTAGTATAACGACAGGGGGTGGCTACACCTTC	CASSITTGGGYTF
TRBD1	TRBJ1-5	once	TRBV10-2	TGCGCCAGCAGCCCCCACGACAGGGGGGAGCAGCCCCAGCATTTT	CASSPHDRGEQPQHF
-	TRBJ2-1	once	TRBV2	TGTGCCAGCGCCGGGATTGGTGAGCAGTTCTTC	CASAGIGEQFF
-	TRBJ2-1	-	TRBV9	TGTGCCAGCAGCGTAGCGCAGGACAGCTACAATGAGCAGTTCTTC	CASSVAQDSYNEQFF
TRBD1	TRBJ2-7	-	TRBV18	TGTGCCAGCTCACAACCGGGACAGGGGGCTCTAGAGCAGTACTTC	CASSQPGQGALEQYF
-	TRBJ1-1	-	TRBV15	TGTGCCACCAGCAGAGGGTGGCAGGCGAGCACTGAAGCTTTCTTT	CATSRGWQASTEAFF
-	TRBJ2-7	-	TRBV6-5	TGTGCCAGCAGTTCCGGGATATTCTACGAGCAGTACTTC	CASSSGIFYEQYF
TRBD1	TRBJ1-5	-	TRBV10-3	TGTGCCTCCAGGCTGGGACAGGGGCCTTATCAGCCCCAGCATTTT	CASRLGQGPYQPQHF
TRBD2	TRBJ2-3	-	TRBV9	TGTGCCAGCAGCGTAGGGCTTTCGGCGGGAGGTGGTGATACGCAGTATTTT	CASSVGLSAGGGDTQYF
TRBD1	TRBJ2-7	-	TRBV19	TGTGCCAGTAGTAAGAGACAGGGCGGTTACGAGCAGTACTTC	CASSKRQGGYEQYF
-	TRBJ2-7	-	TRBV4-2	TGTGCCAGCAGCCAAGATCTTGTTATCGCTCCAGATTACGAGCAGTACTTC	CASSQDLVIAPDYEQYF